This entry is about one T cell receptor (beta chain). Its antigen is not known. This entry belongs to a study of shared clonotypes between healthy human individuals. Study results and caveats: The study drew on few donors, limiting represented genetic and exposure-history diversity.

Only CD45RO-negative cells positively selected for CCR7 counted as naive CD8 cells, so terminally differentiated effector memory CD45RA+ cells were excluded. With V trimmed by 6 bases and J by 4 bases, 7 bases remained unmatched. Germline values: CDR1 MNHNS, CDR2 SASEGT. The CDR3 contains 14 residues. Only in-frame clones appear in the TCRdb table, and some are missing; sequencing was by immunoSEQ multiplex PCR. The sample has approximately 2,000,000 clones, roughly 93% seen once. Material: naive CD8+ T cells from PBMCs. The source of this sequence is a man aged 18-30 years in good health. Some clones in this sample may be carry-over from other donors' samples. The chain has TRBV6-1 and TRBJ2-7, with 9 bases lining up with TRBD1. The CDR3 DNA reads as TGTGCCAGCAGCCAGGGACAGGGTACTTACGAGCAGTACTTC. Translation: CASSQGQGTYEQYF.